Given below is one T cell receptor (beta chain) in context. A single count supports this clone. Its antigen is still unknown. It has no much larger one-base neighbor in the sample; base qualities were not kept. Taken with the paper, the label for time point translates to: 4 weeks on oral tofacitinib. The treatment or condition label for this specimen denotes: oral pan-JAK inhibitor, 5-10 mg twice daily. From alopecia areata patients, peripheral blood was collected along with lesional scalp punch biopsies. PBMCs were isolated by density centrifugation and stained for CD3, CD4 and CD8, and CD4+ and CD8+ T cells were sorted on a FACSAria. This sample is drawn from a study of CD8+ T cells in alopecia areata (dated by TCRdb to the late 2010s). In the study overall: Treated patients were enrolled in an open-label pilot trial of oral tofacitinib, 5 to 10 mg twice daily, for moderate-to-severe alopecia areata. Patients stayed on tofacitinib for 6 to 18 months and then had 6 months of follow-up off drug so that delayed response and recurrence could be assessed. In treated patients, disease severity was measured using the SALT score, which gives the percentage of scalp surface area affected. To study T cell clonal expansion in alopecia areata, the researchers applied high-throughput TCRbeta sequencing to both the C3H/HeJ mouse model and human patients. On the human side, TCRbeta sequencing was run on scalp tissue and on sorted CD4+ and CD8+ peripheral blood T cells from healthy controls and from alopecia areata patients with either patchy or totalis/universalis disease. Tofacitinib-treated patients had biopsies at baseline and at 4 and 24 weeks of treatment, with a later scalp biopsy in several patients. Scalp clonality was compared among normal scalp (n=4), patchy alopecia areata scalp (n=8), and alopecia totalis/universalis scalp (n=8). RNA was extracted with the PAXgene miRNA kit for fixed scalp, the miRNeasy kit for PBMCs, and the RNeasy kit for mouse skin. TCRbeta CDR3 regions were amplified by immunoSEQ multiplex PCR with 35 Vbeta forward and 13 Jbeta reverse primers.

V trim: 8 bases; J trim: 4 bases; unmatched bases: 7. The germline V gene encodes CDR1 MGHDK and CDR2 SYGVNS. Counted from cysteine to phenylalanine, this CDR3 has 13 amino acids. The CDR3 DNA has 39 bases and is translated from base 1. Library construction relied on the immunoSEQ multiplex PCR assay. RNA was extracted from all samples and reverse transcribed into cDNA, which served as template for TCR sequencing. SuperScript III was used for first-strand cDNA synthesis, primed with a 2:1 mix of oligo-dT and random hexamers. A synthetic immune receptor repertoire was used to measure amplification bias, and any remaining bias was corrected computationally. The study's own analysis went as follows. Raw reads were preprocessed for error removal, and CDR3 was defined according to IMGT conventions as running from the conserved cysteine to phenylalanine. Clonality was computed by normalizing Shannon entropy by log2 of the number of productive unique TCRs and subtracting the result from 1. CD4 or CD8 identity of scalp clones was inferred by cross-referencing scalp TCRbeta sequences with sorted blood CD4 and CD8 repertoires. This is the immuneACCESS table as TCRdb keeps it, with only in-frame sequences that have V and J called. A part of the clones is gone; compared with another copy, unresolved V genes explain less than half, and the rest is unexplained. That table gives V, J and clone size, and the DNA gave D and trimming. The sample profile shows under 200,000 clones; 55% to 75% of them were found once. The ten most abundant clones make up approximately 0.91% of the sample.

The research as a whole found: With tofacitinib, both scalp clonality and the number of expanded CD8+ clones among the top 100 scalp clones went down significantly. Many expanded lesional clones persisted in scalp and blood during tofacitinib treatment, which may partly explain relapse after stopping treatment. Scalp TCR repertoire analysis is complicated because resident alphabeta T cells in normal human skin are also sequenced, whereas mouse skin is dominated by gammadelta T cells. Compared with normal scalp, lesional scalp, particularly in alopecia totalis/universalis, had higher clonality and more expanded CD8+ clones, which suggests antigenic drive. Shared TCR sequences between patients were less evident than in mice, which may be partly attributable to HLA diversity in the patient population. Because the treated cohort was small and included a single nonresponder, larger studies are needed to assess links between baseline CD8+ expansion and response.

This clonotype was obtained from a human donor with alopecia areata. Recombination connected TRBV25-1 to TRBJ1-2, with TRBD1 identical over 7 junction bases. Here the sequenced sample was CD4+ T cells sorted from blood, taken at week 4, from a patient treated with tofacitinib. CDR3 region: CASSHGTVYGYTF. The DNA sequence is given as TGTGCCAGCTCCCACGGGACAGTCTATGGCTACACCTTC.